The 13 T cell receptor beta chains below come from one sample, sequenced in a study of blood T cell repertoires in COVID-19. Sequencing was performed with immunoSEQ multiplex PCR; in TCRdb, only in-frame clones are kept and a portion is missing. Of about 250,000 clones in the sample, roughly 85% were seen once. Sequencing was carried out using PBMCs or T cells enriched from blood (not recorded which). These receptors were collected from a woman in her fifties or sixties with acute COVID-19.

The J gene is TRBJ1-5, the V gene TRBV11-2; 12 positions agree with TRBD1. CDR3 length: 18 residues. Germline V CDR1 and CDR2: SGHAT, FQNNGV. Trimming at V came to 6 bases and at J to 6 bases, leaving 15 bases not matched to a gene. CDR3 nucleotides: TGTGCCAGCAGTCCCGGGACAGGGGGCGCCTGGGGAAGTCAGCCCCAGCATTTT. Protein sequence: CASSPGTGGAWGSQPQHF.

J is TRBJ2-5 and V is TRBV7-2; a weak D match, TRBD2 (6 bases). Germline V gene data show CDR1 as SGHTA and CDR2 as FQGNSA. The V end was cut by 5 bases, the J end by 3 bases, with 16 bases between. The CDR3 sequence is 15 residues long. The CDR3 DNA is TGTGCCAGCAGCCGCACTGTTGGAGGGGAAGAGACCCAGTACTTC. Residues: CASSRTVGGEETQYF.

This chain joins TRBV27 and TRBJ1-5; D not certain. Between the trimmed V and J ends, which lost 4 bases and 1 base, there was a span of 17 bases. The CDR3 loop spans 17 amino acids. Germline-derived CDR1 and CDR2 are MNHEY and SMNVEV (reference sequence). CDR3 sequence (DNA): TGTGCCAGCAGTTCAGACAAGAGCTTTGGGAGCAATCAGCCCCAGCATTTT. It translates to CASSSDKSFGSNQPQHF.

J is TRBJ1-2 and V is TRBV7-9; 7 bases align to TRBD1. The V gene's germline CDR1 is SEHNR and CDR2 FQNEAQ (reference sequence). The CDR3 is 13 residues long. V lost 5 bases, J lost 7 bases, and 7 bases stayed unmatched. The CDR3 reads CASSPRQGGGYTF. The CDR3 DNA follows: TGTGCCAGCAGCCCCCGACAGGGCGGTGGCTACACCTTC.

V usage is TRBV11-2 and J usage is TRBJ2-6; 8 bases line up with TRBD1. Germline assignment: CDR1 SGHAT and CDR2 FQNNGV. The CDR3 runs 17 residues. V was pared by 7 bases and J by 0 bases, with 8 bases of the junction left unmatched. The CDR3 loop is CASTWGQALSGANVLTF. CDR3 DNA: TGTGCCAGCACCTGGGGACAGGCTCTCTCTGGGGCCAACGTCCTGACTTTC.

V and J are TRBV11-2 and TRBJ2-2; no clear D gene. CDR3 length: 14 amino acids. Trimming stripped 1 base from V and 5 bases from J, with 8 bases between. Germline V gene data show CDR1 as SGHAT and CDR2 as FQNNGV. The CDR3 DNA sequence: TGTGCCAGCAGCTTAGTGGCGGTAACCGGGGAGCTGTTTTTT. It encodes CASSLVAVTGELFF. The full variable domain, rest sourced from reference TRBV11-2 and TRBJ2-2, is EAGVAQSPRYKIIEKRQSVAFWCNPISGHATLYWYQQILGQGPKLLIQFQNNGVVDDSQLPKDRFSAERLKGVDSTLKIQPAKLEDSAVYLCASSLVAVTGELFFGEGSRLTVL.

The V and J genes are TRBV12-3 or TRBV12-4 and TRBJ1-6; 10 positions agree with TRBD1. The CDR3 totals 13 residues. The junction had 0 bases not matched to a gene; V was cut back by 8 bases and J by 5 bases. The CDR3 sequence: CASGTGDNSPLHF. CDR3 in DNA: TGTGCCAGCGGGACAGGGGATAATTCACCCCTCCACTTT.

This clone was recorded only once. Other nucleotide sequences in the sample specify the same CDR3. The chain recombines TRBV18 with TRBJ1-2; D is possibly TRBD1 (5 bases). V dropped 3 bases and J dropped 3 bases, with 8 bases sitting between them. CDR1 and CDR2 from the germline V gene are KGHSH and LQKENI. This CDR3 has 13 residues. This CDR3 reads CASSPGQDYGYTF. The CDR3 DNA reads TGTGCCAGCTCACCGGGGCAGGACTATGGCTACACCTTC.

The table lists this clone with a count of one. V gene TRBV25-1 combines with J gene TRBJ1-5; weak D call: TRBD1 (6 bases). V lost 3 bases and J 4 bases, leaving 10 bases between the germline ends. The CDR3 is made up of 14 amino acids. CDR1 is MGHDK, CDR2 SYGVNS, per germline. DNA of the CDR3: TGTGCCAGCAGTGACGGGGGGCGGAATCAGCCCCAGCATTTT. Translating gives CASSDGGRNQPQHF.

The chain joins TRBV9 to TRBJ1-2; D not certain. Looked up from germline, CDR1 is SGDLS and CDR2 is YYNGEE. V gave up 0 bases and J gave up 4 bases, with 10 bases separating them. This CDR3 is built from 14 residues. The CDR3 sequence is CASSVEAGPYGYTF. As DNA, the CDR3 is TGTGCCAGCAGCGTAGAGGCAGGTCCCTATGGCTACACCTTC. The variable domain in full, with the rest retrieved from reference TRBV9 and TRBJ1-2, is DSGVTQTPKHLITATGQRVTLRCSPRSGDLSVYWYQQSLDQGLQFLIQYYNGEERAKGNILERFSAQQFPDLHSELNLSSLELGDSALYFCASSVEAGPYGYTFGSGTRLTVV.

The genes are TRBV2 and TRBJ1-1; 7 positions agree with TRBD1. The CDR3 loop spans 14 amino acids. Germline CDR1 is SNHLY and CDR2 is FYNNEI. J gave up 0 bases and V 6 bases, and 4 bases lay outside the gene matches. This chain's CDR3 is CASRYRGLNTEAFF. CDR3 DNA: TGTGCCAGCAGGTACAGGGGCCTGAACACTGAAGCTTTCTTT.

The chain carries TRBV5-1 and TRBJ1-2; 7 positions match TRBD1. With 2 bases clipped from V and 7 bases from J, the junction kept 8 bases outside the gene matches. The germline V gene has CDR1 SGHRS and CDR2 YFSETQ. This CDR3 contains 14 residues. This CDR3 reads CASSFKTGLAGYTF. The CDR3 DNA reads TGCGCCAGCAGCTTTAAGACAGGGTTAGCTGGCTACACCTTC.

J is TRBJ2-5 and V is TRBV7-3, with D possibly TRBD1 on 5 matching bases. The CDR3 has 15 amino acids. The ends were cut back, 2 bases at V and 1 base at J, with 11 bases in the middle. Per germline, CDR1 SGHTA and CDR2 FQGTGA. CDR3 sequence: CASSLGQGPQETQYF. The CDR3 region has the DNA TGTGCCAGCAGCTTAGGGCAGGGTCCCCAAGAGACCCAGTACTTC.